The 23 T cell receptor beta chains below were found in one sample sequenced in a study of technical replicates of blood from a few donors. The data were produced by immunoSEQ multiplex PCR, yet TCRdb's version contains in-frame clones alone and is incomplete. Of just over 80,000 clones in the sample, roughly 94% were seen once. Sequencing used T cells isolated from PBMCs. The receptors come from a human donor in good health.

The rearrangement uses TRBV9 and TRBJ2-7, with TRBD2 as a possible D gene (6 bases). Trimming stripped 3 bases from V and 4 bases from J, with 20 bases between. The germline V gene encodes CDR1 SGDLS and CDR2 YYNGEE. The CDR3 is 16 amino acids. The CDR3 loop reads CASSAGGASERYEQYF. CDR3 nucleotide sequence: TGTGCCAGCAGCGCGGGCGGGGCTAGCGAAAGGTACGAGCAGTACTTC.

The chain combines TRBV19 with TRBJ2-5; the D is unclear. Germline V lookup: CDR1 LNHDA, CDR2 SQIVND (reference sequence). This CDR3 is 13 amino acids long. Trimming took off 3 bases at V and 2 bases at J, with 7 bases between the two ends. In DNA form, the CDR3 reads TGTGCCAGTAGTATGGTCCTACAAGAGACCCAGTACTTC. Translated, it gives CASSMVLQETQYF.

This clone was observed a single time. The genes are TRBV30 and TRBJ2-7; D uncertain. The germline gives CDR1 GTSNPN, CDR2 SVGIG (reference sequence). Trimming took off 1 base at V and 3 bases at J, with 10 bases between the two ends. The CDR3 is made up of 13 amino acids. The CDR3 DNA reads TGTGCCTGGAGTGCACAGCCACACTACGAGCAGTACTTC. Residues: CAWSAQPHYEQYF.

The J gene is TRBJ2-7, the V gene TRBV7-9; TRBD2 might be the D (5 bases). CDR1 and CDR2 from the germline V gene are SEHNR and FQNEAQ (reference sequence). The CDR3 consists of 14 residues. V lost 5 bases and J lost 0, with 11 bases in between. As DNA, the CDR3 is TGTGCCAGCAGCCCCCCGGGGAGCTCCTACGAGCAGTACTTC. Its translation: CASSPPGSSYEQYF.

The chain links TRBV27 to TRBJ2-7; TRBD2 is a possible D gene (6 bases). Germline CDR1 and CDR2: MNHEY and SMNVEV (reference sequence). The CDR3 totals 11 residues. V was shortened by 9 bases and J by 4 bases, with 10 bases between the two germline ends. The CDR3 loop is CASTGGYEQYF. The CDR3 nucleotides read TGTGCCAGTACAGGAGGGTACGAGCAGTACTTC.

The chain employs TRBV6-1 and TRBJ2-1; a weak D match, TRBD1 (6 bases). V lost 5 bases and J 10 bases, leaving 15 bases between the germline ends. The CDR3 spans 13 residues. The germline CDR1 and CDR2 sequences are MNHNS and SASEGT. CDR3 in amino acids: CASSLTGILEQFF. DNA of the CDR3: TGTGCCAGCAGTCTCACAGGGATTCTGGAGCAGTTCTTC.

In its sample, this clone was seen once. The chain combines TRBV28 with TRBJ1-3; D remains ambiguous. The CDR3 is 15 residues long. V lost 2 bases and J 4 bases, leaving 12 bases between the germline ends. Germline CDR1 is MDHEN and CDR2 is SYDVKM. CDR3 sequence: CASSLPLTSGNTIYF. In DNA form, the CDR3 reads TGTGCCAGCAGTTTACCACTTACTTCAGGAAACACCATATATTTT.

The count of this clone is one. CDR3 sequence (DNA): TGTGCCAGCAGCTTAGCGCTTAGCGGGAGTATCGATGAGCAGTTCTTC. Encoded protein: CASSLALSGSIDEQFF. The genes are TRBV7-9 and TRBJ2-1, with 9 bases matching TRBD2. Germline-derived CDR1 and CDR2 are SEHNR and FQNEAQ (reference sequence). The CDR3 has 16 residues. The J segment lost 8 bases and the V segment lost 0 bases, leaving 8 bases of the junction unmatched.

This clone was seen just once. The chain employs TRBV5-1 and TRBJ2-7, with a tentative D call TRBD2 (5 bases). This CDR3 region has 13 residues. Trimming took 4 bases from V and 7 from J, leaving 15 bases between them. From germline, CDR1 is SGHRS and CDR2 YFSETQ. The CDR3 coding sequence is TGCGCCAGCAGCCCCGGAGGCTATTGGGAGCAGTACTTC. This translates into CASSPGGYWEQYF.

V is TRBV7-3 and J is TRBJ2-7; the match to TRBD1 covers 7 bases. J was trimmed by 5 bases and V by 1 base; bases with no gene match: 5. The CDR3 runs 14 residues. In germline, CDR1 is SGHTA, CDR2 FQGTGA. The CDR3 nucleotides are TGTGCCAGCAGCTTAATAGGGGGCGCGGACGAGCAGTACTTC. Amino acid sequence: CASSLIGGADEQYF.

This clone was detected only once. V gene TRBV19 combines with J gene TRBJ1-1, with D unresolved. Per the germline V gene, CDR1 is LNHDA and CDR2 is SQIVND (reference sequence). The V end was cut by 4 bases, the J end by 0 bases, with 9 bases between. CDR3 length equals 14 residues. CDR3 region: CASSTAGMNTEAFF. Here the CDR3 DNA reads TGTGCCAGTAGTACCGCGGGCATGAACACTGAAGCTTTCTTT.

The chain has TRBV7-3 and TRBJ1-1; no reliable D call. V was cut by 5 bases and J by 0 bases, with 10 bases left in between. Germline V lookup: CDR1 SGHTA, CDR2 FQGTGA. The CDR3 loop spans 14 amino acids. As DNA, the CDR3 is TGTGCCAGCAGCCCCTCTTCCCTGAACACTGAAGCTTTCTTT. Translated, it gives CASSPSSLNTEAFF. Based on the CDR3 plus reference TRBV7-3 and TRBJ1-1, the full variable domain is GAGVSQTPSNKVTEKGKYVELRCDPISGHTALYWYRQSLGQGPEFLIYFQGTGAADDSGLPNDRFFAVRPEGSVSTLKIQRTERGDSAVYLCASSPSSLNTEAFFGQGTRLTVV.

The genes are TRBV6-5 and TRBJ1-4; D possibly corresponds to TRBD1 (6 bases). Trimming removed 0 bases at V and 11 bases at J, with 16 bases between. From germline, CDR1 is MNHEY and CDR2 SVGAGI. CDR3 length equals 15 residues. The CDR3 sequence: CASSYSGSGEQKLFF. The CDR3 DNA reads as TGTGCCAGCAGTTACTCGGGGTCAGGGGAACAGAAACTGTTTTTT.

The genes are TRBV10-3 and TRBJ1-3, with D perhaps TRBD1 (5 bases). This CDR3 spans 14 amino acids. The V gene's germline CDR1 is ENHRY and CDR2 SYGVKD. The V end was cut by 11 bases, the J end by 0 bases, with 14 bases between. This chain's CDR3 is CALRDLSSGNTIYF. The CDR3 DNA reads as TGTGCCCTAAGGGACTTAAGCTCTGGAAACACCATATATTTT.

The chain is built from TRBV27 and TRBJ2-7; TRBD1 matches at 11 bases. The CDR3 runs to 14 residues. Germline V CDR1 and CDR2: MNHEY, SMNVEV (reference sequence). After removal of 3 bases from V and 5 bases from J, the junction contained 3 bases not matched to a gene. The CDR3 nucleotides are TGTGCCAGCAGTTTCGGGACAGGGGGGAACGAGCAGTACTTC. This sequence encodes CASSFGTGGNEQYF.

The CDR3 DNA reads TGCAGCGGGGGGGACAGAAATTATGAAGCTTTCTTT. Its protein product is CSGGDRNYEAFF. V usage is TRBV29-1 and J usage is TRBJ1-1, with TRBD1 matching over 7 bases. This CDR3 comprises 12 residues. CDR1 and CDR2 (germline): SQVTM, ANQGSEA. The J segment lost 7 bases and the V segment lost 7 bases, leaving 9 bases of the junction unmatched.

This chain uses TRBV7-9 with TRBJ2-7; the D gene is possibly TRBD2 (6 bases). The CDR3 contains 15 residues. V was clipped by 5 bases and J by 0 bases, with 14 bases between them. Per the germline V gene, CDR1 is SEHNR and CDR2 is FQNEAQ (reference sequence). The CDR3 loop is CASSRVSGSSYEQYF. CDR3 coding DNA: TGTGCCAGCAGCCGAGTTAGCGGAAGCTCCTACGAGCAGTACTTC.

The genes are TRBV6-4 and TRBJ2-7, with unresolved D. V lost 0 bases and J 4 bases, leaving 7 bases between the germline ends. CDR3 length: 13 residues. The germline V gene encodes CDR1 MRHNA and CDR2 SNTAGT. The CDR3 sequence: CASSDSWQYEQYF. Written as DNA, the CDR3 is TGTGCCAGCAGTGACTCGTGGCAGTACGAGCAGTACTTC.

The chain joins TRBV6-6 to TRBJ2-3; D is ambiguous. Germline lookup yields CDR1 MNHNY and CDR2 SVGAGI (reference sequence). Trimming cost V 7 bases and J 2 bases, with 4 bases left between them. There are 11 residues in the CDR3. The CDR3 spells CASTNTDTQYF. The CDR3 DNA reads TGTGCCAGCACAAACACAGATACGCAGTATTTT.

The CDR3 region is CASSVTVAAQETQYF. The CDR3 coding sequence is TGTGCCAGCAGCGTGACGGTAGCGGCCCAAGAGACCCAGTACTTC. This chain connects TRBV5-4 to TRBJ2-5; maybe TRBD2 (6 bases). In germline, CDR1 is SGHNT, CDR2 YYREEE (reference sequence). The CDR3 contains 15 residues. Between the trimmed V and J ends, which lost 4 bases and 1 base, there was a span of 14 bases.

V gene TRBV13 combines with J gene TRBJ2-3; a weak D match, TRBD2 (6 bases). Trimming left V 3 bases short and J 2 bases short, with 12 bases between. This CDR3 spans 15 amino acids. The germline V gene encodes CDR1 PRHDT and CDR2 FYEKMQ (reference sequence). The CDR3 nucleotides are TGTGCCAGCAGCTTCCGGAGGGAAGACACAGATACGCAGTATTTT. This encodes CASSFRREDTDTQYF.

The chain recombines TRBV7-2 with TRBJ2-1; TRBD2 matches at 8 bases. Germline V lookup: CDR1 SGHTA, CDR2 FQGNSA. V dropped 5 bases and J dropped 4; count of bases not matched to a gene: 7. The CDR3 spans 15 residues. CDR3 region: CASSPREGWYNEQFF. CDR3 sequence (DNA): TGTGCCAGCAGCCCCCGGGAGGGATGGTACAATGAGCAGTTCTTC.

This sequence joins TRBV5-1 and TRBJ1-5, with D tentatively TRBD1 (5 bases). The length of the CDR3 is 13 residues. The germline CDR1 and CDR2 sequences are SGHRS and YFSETQ. V shed 5 bases and J shed 5 bases, with 11 bases lying between them. The CDR3 DNA is TGCGCCAGCAGAATAGGGGCCCATCAGCCCCAGCATTTT. Amino acids: CASRIGAHQPQHF.